The subject of this entry is one T cell receptor beta chain. Its target is not known. Only in-frame clones appear in the TCRdb table, and some are missing; sequencing was by immunoSEQ multiplex PCR. The sample lists 45,000 to 65,000 clones; roughly 89% were seen once. This sample was included in a study of cytomegalovirus exposure and HLA in healthy donors. Looking at the study overall: The same platform was used for the roughly 120 validation repertoires as for the 666 first-cohort repertoires, as reported in a later analysis. General observations from the study: The study found most TCR sequences rare, yet found some public TCRs in many donors. Investigators reported around 150 TCR beta chains as tied to cytomegalovirus. Specificity of a few CMV-associated chains for CMV antigens was verified in vitro.

This TCR came from a woman aged 18-30 years in good health and CMV-seronegative. Specimen: PBMCs.

CDR3 nucleotides: TGTGCCAGCAGCCTTAGCTACGAGCAGTACTTC. Amino acid sequence: CASSLSYEQYF. V and J are TRBV7-8 and TRBJ2-5; no clear D. The J call is uncertain, as TRBJ2-7 better fits the DNA end. The CDR3 runs 11 residues. Germline V gives CDR1 SGHVS, CDR2 FQNEAQ.